The source of this T cell receptor (beta chain) is a study of CD8 T cells in Susac syndrome. General study points: Acknowledgment was made by the study that its TCR sequencing and HLA analysis involved a relatively small number of individuals.

High-throughput TCR beta sequencing covered peripheral CD8+ and CD4+ T cells. Isolation of CD8+ and CD4+ T cells was performed negatively, whereas enrichment of TEMRA cells was done by FACS. Random hexamers were used to reverse transcribe about 0.45 to 1 ug of RNA. A multiplex approach, immunoSEQ multiplex PCR, amplified TCR beta CDR3 across 54 Vbeta and 13 Jbeta. TCRdb independently ran MiXCR on the immunoSEQ multiplex PCR reads; one entry per CDR3 protein. This sample has some 90,000 distinct CDR3 sequences, with 85% to 95% found just once. This clonotype occurred a few times. What it binds is unknown. Germline lookup yields CDR1 MNHNS and CDR2 SASEGT. Deletions cut 5 bases from V and 2 bases from J, with 9 bases between. This CDR3 spans 13 amino acids.

Sequenced input: CD8+ T cells from PBMCs. The chain couples TRBV6-1 to TRBJ1-2; weak D call: TRBD1 (5 bases). The clonotype originates from a human donor in good health. The CDR3, as DNA: TGTGCCAGCAGTCCCCGGGACAACTATGGCTACACCTTC. Translated, it gives CASSPRDNYGYTF.